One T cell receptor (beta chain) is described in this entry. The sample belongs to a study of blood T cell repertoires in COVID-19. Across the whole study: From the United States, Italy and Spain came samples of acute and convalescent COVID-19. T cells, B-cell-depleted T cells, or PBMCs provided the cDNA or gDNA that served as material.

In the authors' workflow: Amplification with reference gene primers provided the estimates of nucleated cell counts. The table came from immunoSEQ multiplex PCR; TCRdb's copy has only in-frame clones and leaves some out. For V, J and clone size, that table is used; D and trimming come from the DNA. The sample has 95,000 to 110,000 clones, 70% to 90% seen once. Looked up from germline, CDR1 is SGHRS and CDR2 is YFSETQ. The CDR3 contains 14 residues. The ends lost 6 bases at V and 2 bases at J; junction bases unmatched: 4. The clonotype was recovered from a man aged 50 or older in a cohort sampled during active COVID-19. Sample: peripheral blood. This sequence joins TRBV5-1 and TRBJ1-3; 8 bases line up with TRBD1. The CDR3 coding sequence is TGCGCCAGCAAAGCAGGGGGCGCTGGAAACACCATATATTTT. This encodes CASKAGGAGNTIYF.